Here is one T cell receptor beta chain with its context. The data derive from a study of blood T cells in healthy people across ages. V lost 2 bases, J lost 3 bases, and 14 bases lay in between. The CDR3 totals 16 residues. Germline loops: CDR1 SGHTA, CDR2 FQGNSA. A sample-barcoded 5' primer and a J-beta primer mix were used in a second PCR of about 6 to 12 cycles. TCRdb called the 5' RACE reads again in MiXCR, with one record for every CDR3 protein. The sample contains approximately 1,000,000 distinct CDR3 sequences, roughly two fifths of which appear only once. The source is a man younger than 35 in good health. Sequenced sample: blood. The chain joins TRBV7-2 to TRBJ2-1, with D perhaps TRBD2 (6 bases). The DNA for the CDR3 is TGTGCCAGCAGCTTACCAGTTAGCGGCCACTACAATGAGCAGTTCTTC. Translating it yields CASSLPVSGHYNEQFF. Variable domain in full (rest from reference TRBV7-2 and TRBJ2-1): GAGVSQSPSNKVTEKGKDVELRCDPISGHTALYWYRQSLGQGLEFLIYFQGNSAPDKSGLPSDRFSAERTGGSVSTLTIQRTQQEDSAVYLCASSLPVSGHYNEQFFGPGTRLTVL.